This T cell receptor beta chain was observed in a study of T cells in localized non-small cell lung cancer. Sequenced by immunoSEQ multiplex PCR; TCRdb stores in-frame clones only, minus some. The sample contains about 41,000 clones, around 83% of which appear only once. V was cut by 2 bases and J by 1 base, with 3 bases left in between. CDR3 length equals 12 residues. Per the germline V gene, CDR1 is ENHRY and CDR2 is SYGVKD. This clonotype was obtained from a man aged 40-75 years with stage II lung adenocarcinoma. The chain employs TRBV10-3 and TRBJ2-7; D unresolved. Sequences were derived from PBMCs, sampled before any cancer treatment. CDR3 DNA sequence: TGTGCCATCAGTGAGAGTTCCTACGAGCAGTACTTC. This encodes CAISESSYEQYF.